This T cell receptor beta chain was sequenced during a study of graft-versus-host responses after intestinal transplantation. Study-level information: Recipients were all induced with anti-thymocyte globulin, then given tacrolimus and steroids for about three years.

For this clone: Its antigen remains unknown.

Profiling relied on immunoSEQ multiplex PCR, and the TCRdb table lists in-frame clones only, not all of them. This sample has just over 85,000 clones; around 90% occur once, and the top ten carry around 0.36%. Study-level points and caveats: Recipient marrow harbored GvH clones, some of which surfaced first in ileum or blood.

Germline V gives CDR1 MNHNS, CDR2 SASEGT. CDR3 length: 13 amino acids. The trim removed 8 bases at V and 3 bases at J, leaving 2 bases unmatched. The receptor was derived from a human donor who was the organ donor for an intestinal transplant. The sequences come from unstimulated CD8+ T cells sorted from spleen or lymph node cells, collected before transplant. The V gene is TRBV6-1, the J gene TRBJ2-7; TRBD1 matches 12 bases. Here the CDR3 DNA reads TGTGCCAGCGGGACAGGGGGCCGCTACGAGCAGTACTTC. The encoded protein is CASGTGGRYEQYF.